Shown below are 8 T cell receptor beta chains from a single sample sequenced in a study of CD8 T cells in Susac syndrome. Random hexamers served to reverse transcribe about 0.5 to 1 ug RNA. TCRdb re-called the immunoSEQ multiplex PCR reads with MiXCR, one entry per CDR3 protein. The sample has roughly 150,000 distinct CDR3 sequences; about 95% are singletons. Material: CD8+ T cells from PBMCs. The receptors derive from a human donor with multiple sclerosis.

V usage is TRBV11-2 and J usage is TRBJ2-1, with D uncertain. CDR1 and CDR2 from the germline V gene are SGHAT and FQNNGV. This CDR3 is 12 amino acids long. V lost 3 bases and J lost 12, with 12 bases in between. This chain's CDR3 is CASSLGSGGQFF. CDR3 sequence (DNA): TGTGCCAGCAGCTTGGGCTCAGGTGGGCAGTTCTTC. Variable domain in full (rest from reference TRBV11-2 and TRBJ2-1): EAGVAQSPRYKIIEKRQSVAFWCNPISGHATLYWYQQILGQGPKLLIQFQNNGVVDDSQLPKDRFSAERLKGVDSTLKIQPAKLEDSAVYLCASSLGSGGQFFGPGTRLTVL.

This chain uses TRBV11-2 with TRBJ1-5; 7 bases are shared with TRBD1. Germline values: CDR1 SGHAT, CDR2 FQNNGV. V was pared by 5 bases and J by 0 bases, with 7 bases of the junction left unmatched. This CDR3 region has 16 residues. DNA for the CDR3: TGTGCCAGCAGCCCCCAGACAGGGCTTAGCAATCAGCCCCAGCATTTT. This sequence encodes CASSPQTGLSNQPQHF. The full variable domain, rest sourced from reference TRBV11-2 and TRBJ1-5, is EAGVAQSPRYKIIEKRQSVAFWCNPISGHATLYWYQQILGQGPKLLIQFQNNGVVDDSQLPKDRFSAERLKGVDSTLKIQPAKLEDSAVYLCASSPQTGLSNQPQHFGDGTRLSIL.

CDR3 region: CASRHIWDRGRLDTEAFF. The CDR3 region has the DNA TGTGCCAGCAGGCATATATGGGACAGGGGGCGATTGGACACTGAAGCTTTCTTT. The rearrangement links TRBV7-9 to TRBJ1-1; 12 bases align to TRBD1. Germline CDR1 and CDR2: SEHNR and FQNEAQ (reference sequence). The CDR3 length is 18 residues. V lost 6 bases and J lost 3; bases outside the gene matches: 14.

The V gene is TRBV7-9, the J gene TRBJ2-3, with D hard to call. The germline V gene encodes CDR1 SEHNR and CDR2 FQNEAQ (reference sequence). Trimming removed 5 bases from V and 2 bases from J, with 8 bases in between. CDR3 length equals 13 residues. The CDR3 DNA is TGTGCCAGCAGCCCCGTCAACACAGATACGCAGTATTTT. Protein product: CASSPVNTDTQYF. The complete variable domain, with remaining parts taken from reference TRBV7-9 and TRBJ2-3, reads DTGVSQNPRHKITKRGQNVTFRCDPISEHNRLYWYRQTLGQGPEFLTYFQNEAQLEKSRLLSDRFSAERPKGSFSTLEIQRTEQGDSAMYLCASSPVNTDTQYFGPGTRLTVL.

J is TRBJ2-3 and V is TRBV30, with D possibly being TRBD2 (7 bases). Germline lookup yields CDR1 GTSNPN and CDR2 SVGIG (reference sequence). V lost 7 bases to trimming and J lost 3 bases, with 14 bases between them. The CDR3 sequence is 13 residues long. The CDR3 region is CALGGAPTDTQYF. The CDR3 DNA reads as TGTGCCTTGGGGGGGGCCCCAACAGATACGCAGTATTTT.

The chain uses TRBV20-1 and TRBJ1-1; possibly TRBD1 for D (6 bases). The germline gives CDR1 DFQATT, CDR2 SNEGSKA (reference sequence). The ends were cut back, 6 bases at V and 8 bases at J, with 16 bases in the middle. The CDR3 has 12 amino acids. CDR3 bases: TGCAGTGCCCTACAGGGATCGCCAGAAGCTTTCTTT. It encodes CSALQGSPEAFF.

The rearrangement uses TRBV6-6 and TRBJ1-2; D gene unclear. This CDR3 spans 15 amino acids. CDR1 and CDR2 from the germline V gene are MNHNY and SVGAGI (reference sequence). The V and J ends lost 8 bases and 8 bases respectively, with 24 bases between them. CDR3 sequence reads: CASEQTTDRRWGYTF. The CDR3 DNA follows: TGTGCCAGCGAGCAAACGACGGACCGCCGGTGGGGCTACACCTTC.

The rearrangement links TRBV9 to TRBJ2-1; D unresolved. The CDR3 length is 12 residues. Looked up from germline, CDR1 is SGDLS and CDR2 is YYNGEE. V was shortened by 3 bases and J by 5 bases, with 6 bases between the two germline ends. The CDR3, as DNA: TGTGCCAGCAGCGAAGACAACAATGAGCAGTTCTTC. Amino acid sequence: CASSEDNNEQFF.